The 32 T cell receptor beta chains below were found in one sample sequenced in a study of blood T cell repertoires in COVID-19 (dated by TCRdb to 2019 to 2021). Library method: the immunoSEQ multiplex PCR assay. The source is immuneACCESS, and TCRdb retained only in-frame sequences with V and J called. Part of the clones is not carried over; for the studies checked, unresolved V genes explain less than half of this, and the remainder is unexplained. Recorded for this sample are roughly 700,000 clones; 70% to 90% of them occurred a single time. The ten largest make up more than 0.25% of the sample. Sequencing was carried out using peripheral blood. The receptors stem from a woman aged 18-30 years with acute or convalescent COVID-19.

The chain is built from TRBV2 and TRBJ1-6; D uncertain. The CDR3 length is 12 residues. Germline CDR1 reads SNHLY; CDR2 reads FYNNEI. V lost 6 bases and J lost 7, with 7 bases in between. In DNA form, the CDR3 reads TGTGCCAGCAGGACTACGAATTCACCCCTCCACTTT. This codes for CASRTTNSPLHF.

The chain uses TRBV5-4 and TRBJ2-3; D is possibly TRBD1 (5 bases). The CDR3 is made up of 13 amino acids. Trimming took 3 bases from V and 6 from J, leaving 11 bases between them. CDR1 SGHNT and CDR2 YYREEE come from the germline V gene (reference sequence). CDR3 in DNA: TGTGCCAGCAGCTACCCGGCAGGGGATACGCAGTATTTT. This codes for CASSYPAGDTQYF.

The chain links TRBV27 to TRBJ2-7; 7 nucleotides align to TRBD2. The J segment lost 6 bases and the V segment lost 4 bases, leaving 12 bases of the junction unmatched. CDR3 length: 15 amino acids. The germline gives CDR1 MNHEY, CDR2 SMNVEV (reference sequence). The CDR3 spells CASSSPQRGPGEQYF. CDR3 nucleotide sequence: TGTGCCAGCAGTTCACCCCAGCGGGGTCCGGGCGAGCAGTACTTC.

The chain couples TRBV27 to TRBJ2-1; 7 nucleotides align to TRBD1. Per germline, CDR1 MNHEY and CDR2 SMNVEV (reference sequence). This CDR3 has 13 amino acids. V shed 5 bases, J shed 4 bases, and the junction held 2 bases outside the gene matches. Here the CDR3 DNA reads TGTGCCAGCAGTCGGGACAGTTACAATGAGCAGTTCTTC. Translating it yields CASSRDSYNEQFF.

The chain is built from TRBV12-3 or TRBV12-4 and TRBJ1-2; D is unresolved. This CDR3 is 12 amino acids long. V gave up 0 bases and J gave up 4 bases, with 3 bases separating them. CDR3 in amino acids: CASSLAGYGYTF. The DNA of the CDR3 is TGTGCCAGCAGTTTAGCCGGCTATGGCTACACCTTC.

The gene calls are TRBV29-1 and TRBJ2-7; 11 bases agree with TRBD1. With 6 bases clipped from V and 1 base from J, the junction kept 5 bases outside the gene matches. There are 14 residues in the CDR3. Germline V CDR1 and CDR2: SQVTM, ANQGSEA. In DNA form, the CDR3 reads TGCAGCGTCGAGGACAGGGGGCGTTCCTACGAGCAGTACTTC. Protein product: CSVEDRGRSYEQYF.

This CDR3 reads CASSLTGTAQHF. As DNA, the CDR3 is TGTGCCAGCAGTCTCACAGGGACAGCCCAGCATTTT. The rearrangement joins TRBV6-8 to TRBJ1-5; 7 bases match TRBD1. The trim removed 5 bases at V and 11 bases at J, leaving 6 bases unmatched. The V gene's germline CDR1 is MNHGY and CDR2 SAAAGT. This CDR3 comprises 12 residues.

The table lists this clone with a few counts. This sequence joins TRBV9 and TRBJ1-1; D unclear. Trimming pared 0 bases from V and 4 bases from J, leaving 13 bases between. Germline assignment: CDR1 SGDLS and CDR2 YYNGEE. The CDR3 covers 15 residues. CDR3: CASSVVGWGGTEAFF. CDR3 nucleotides: TGTGCCAGCAGCGTAGTTGGTTGGGGAGGCACTGAAGCTTTCTTT.

Comment on this clone: Other DNA sequences in this specimen translate into the identical CDR3. The chain links TRBV5-1 to TRBJ2-7; 10 nucleotides align to TRBD1. Germline V gives CDR1 SGHRS, CDR2 YFSETQ. Trimming removed 4 bases from V and 5 bases from J; junction bases left unmatched: 6. The CDR3 consists of 14 residues. CDR3 nucleotides: TGCGCCAGCAGCCTCGGACAGGGGGAGGACGAGCAGTACTTC. It encodes CASSLGQGEDEQYF.

About this clone itself: One end of the junction is discordant with germline, which a read error may explain. J is TRBJ1-1 and V is TRBV7-9; D unclear. CDR1 and CDR2 from the germline V gene are SEHNR and FQNEAQ (reference sequence). This CDR3 is 14 amino acids long. The CDR3 sequence is CASSPAGTVSEAFF. The CDR3, as DNA: TGTGCCAGCAGCCCGGCGGGAACAGTCTCTGAGGCTTTCTTT.

The J gene is TRBJ1-2, the V gene TRBV19; D is perhaps TRBD1 (6 bases). The CDR3 has 16 amino acids. V lost 0 bases to trimming and J lost 4 bases, with 15 bases between them. Germline V gene sequence: CDR1 LNHDA, CDR2 SQIVND (reference sequence). DNA for the CDR3: TGTGCCAGTAGTATAGAGGGAACAGGGCAAGGCTATGGCTACACCTTC. It is translated as CASSIEGTGQGYGYTF.

The chain is built from TRBV10-1 and TRBJ1-4; a weak D match, TRBD1 (6 bases). The CDR3 covers 11 residues. Trimming removed 3 bases from V and 10 bases from J, with 6 bases in between. CDR1 is WNHNN and CDR2 is SYGVQD in the germline V gene (reference sequence). The CDR3, as DNA: TGCGCCAGCAGTGACAGGGGAAAACTGTTTTTT. Amino acids: CASSDRGKLFF.

The chain combines TRBV28 with TRBJ1-2; D is unresolved. V was trimmed by 6 bases and J by 2 bases, leaving 10 bases between them. CDR3 length equals 13 residues. The germline gives CDR1 MDHEN, CDR2 SYDVKM. The CDR3 nucleotides are TGTGCCAGCAGGAGAGAATTGAACTATGGCTACACCTTC. Its translation is CASRRELNYGYTF.

V and J are TRBV2 and TRBJ1-1; D not resolved. The V gene lost 7 bases and the J gene lost 2 bases, with 11 bases spanning the gap. This CDR3 comprises 13 residues. Germline V lookup: CDR1 SNHLY, CDR2 FYNNEI. The CDR3: CASIEGRNTEAFF. The CDR3 region has the DNA TGTGCCAGCATAGAGGGTAGAAACACTGAAGCTTTCTTT.

This chain joins TRBV30 and TRBJ1-4; D call uncertain. The CDR3 is 12 residues long. Germline loops: CDR1 GTSNPN, CDR2 SVGIG (reference sequence). Between the trimmed V and J ends, which lost 6 bases and 8 bases, there was a span of 13 bases. The CDR3 spells CACGSGYEKLFF. CDR3 DNA: TGTGCCTGCGGCTCGGGTTACGAAAAACTGTTTTTT.

The chain employs TRBV3-1 (or the pseudogene TRBV3-2) and TRBJ1-1, with 7 bases fitting TRBD1. Per germline, CDR1 LGHDT and CDR2 YNNKEL (reference sequence). The CDR3 consists of 16 residues. The V and J ends lost 1 base and 0 bases, in that order; junction bases with no gene match: 5. The CDR3 protein is CASSQVDRVMNTEAFF. The CDR3 DNA follows: TGTGCCAGCAGCCAAGTTGACAGGGTAATGAACACTGAAGCTTTCTTT.

This chain uses TRBV7-9 with TRBJ1-2; no reliable D call. Deletions cut 0 bases from V and 8 bases from J, with 16 bases between. The CDR3 totals 15 residues. From germline, CDR1 is SEHNR and CDR2 FQNEAQ (reference sequence). The chain's CDR3 is CASSLAEGFLLGYTF. CDR3 coding DNA: TGTGCCAGCAGCTTAGCTGAGGGATTTTTGTTAGGCTACACCTTC.

The V and J genes are TRBV6-1 and TRBJ1-1; D is unclear. CDR3 length: 14 amino acids. Germline V gene data show CDR1 as MNHNS and CDR2 as SASEGT. Trimming stripped 2 bases from V and 3 bases from J, with 10 bases between. CDR3 DNA sequence: TGTGCCAGCAGTGAACCCAGGATCTACACTGAAGCTTTCTTT. The encoded protein is CASSEPRIYTEAFF.

The chain uses TRBV6-1 and TRBJ1-2; D unresolved. CDR1 is MNHNS and CDR2 is SASEGT in the germline V gene. The V and J ends lost 3 bases and 8 bases respectively, with 10 bases between them. This CDR3 comprises 12 residues. The CDR3 DNA reads as TGTGCCAGCAGTGACCCAGAGCGGGGCTACACCTTC. This translates into CASSDPERGYTF.

The rearrangement uses TRBV28 and TRBJ1-6, with 7 bases fitting TRBD1. This CDR3 has 14 residues. Unmatched junction bases numbered 14, after V lost 6 bases and J lost 15 bases. CDR1 MDHEN and CDR2 SYDVKM come from the germline V gene. CDR3 amino acids: CASRHRQGWVSLHF. Here the CDR3 DNA reads TGTGCCAGCAGACACCGACAGGGTTGGGTGAGCCTCCACTTT.

The CDR3 bases are TGTGCCATCAGGGGGGGGAACACTGAAGCTTTCTTT. Translated, it gives CAIRGGNTEAFF. The chain is built from TRBV5-4 and TRBJ1-1, with 7 bases aligning to TRBD1. The CDR3 loop spans 12 amino acids. CDR1 and CDR2 (germline): SGHNT, YYREEE (reference sequence). With V trimmed by 9 bases and J by 1 base, 3 bases remained unmatched.

This chain links TRBV6-4 with TRBJ1-5, with D maybe TRBD1 (6 bases). From germline, CDR1 is MRHNA and CDR2 SNTAGT. The CDR3 length is 15 residues. Trimming shortened V by 5 bases and J by 6 bases, and 17 bases separated the two germline ends. The CDR3 DNA reads as TGTGCCAGCAGTTACGTAGGGGGTTCAGGTCAGCCCCAGCATTTT. Translated, it gives CASSYVGGSGQPQHF.

The chain carries TRBV5-6 and TRBJ2-1; TRBD1 matches 7 bases. From germline, CDR1 is SGHDT and CDR2 YYEEEE. V shed 0 bases, J shed 8 bases, and the junction held 5 bases outside the gene matches. CDR3 length: 14 amino acids. For the CDR3, the DNA is TGTGCCAGCAGCTTGGGCGACAGGGCCCATGAGCAGTTCTTC. This sequence encodes CASSLGDRAHEQFF.

The rearrangement joins TRBV9 to TRBJ2-3, with D tentatively TRBD2 (5 bases). This CDR3 contains 17 residues. Germline lookup yields CDR1 SGDLS and CDR2 YYNGEE. V dropped 0 bases and J dropped 3 bases, with 17 bases sitting between them. The CDR3 DNA reads as TGTGCCAGCAGCGTAGTTGAGGGTTCGTGGAGGACAGATACGCAGTATTTT. Amino acids: CASSVVEGSWRTDTQYF.

This clone was picked up one time. The rearrangement joins TRBV6-5 to TRBJ1-1, with 7 bases fitting TRBD1. The length of the CDR3 is 15 residues. V dropped 4 bases and J dropped 3; count of bases not matched to a gene: 8. Germline V lookup: CDR1 MNHEY, CDR2 SVGAGI. The CDR3 DNA sequence: TGTGCCAGCAGTTTCGCCCCAGGGGGTTACACTGAAGCTTTCTTT. Translating gives CASSFAPGGYTEAFF.

V usage is TRBV4-3 and J usage is TRBJ2-1; 8 bases are a match to TRBD2. The CDR3 is made up of 16 amino acids. Trimming took 4 bases from V and 3 from J; bases not matched to a gene: 8. Germline CDR1 is LGHNA and CDR2 is YSLEER. CDR3 DNA: TGCGCCAGCAGCCCATTAGCGGGGAACAGCTACAATGAGCAGTTCTTC. Its protein product is CASSPLAGNSYNEQFF.

The chain has TRBV30 and TRBJ1-5, with a possible D match to TRBD1 (5 bases). CDR3 size: 15 residues. Germline values: CDR1 GTSNPN, CDR2 SVGIG (reference sequence). Trimming cost V 0 bases and J 5 bases, with 14 bases left between them. As DNA, the CDR3 is TGTGCCTGGAGTGTCGCGACAGCCGGATATCAGCCCCAGCATTTT. Its translation is CAWSVATAGYQPQHF.

The gene calls are TRBV6-2 or TRBV6-3 and TRBJ2-3; 9 bases agree with TRBD1. The germline V gene encodes CDR1 MNHEY and CDR2 SVGEGT. This CDR3 has 16 amino acids. J was trimmed by 2 bases and V by 2 bases; bases with no gene match: 5. Here the CDR3 DNA reads TGTGCCAGCAGTTACGGGACAGGGCCCAACACAGATACGCAGTATTTT. It codes for CASSYGTGPNTDTQYF.

This chain uses TRBV27 with TRBJ1-1; the D gene is possibly TRBD1 (5 bases). This CDR3 region has 14 residues. V was cut by 7 bases and J by 1 base, with 13 bases left in between. CDR1 and CDR2 from the germline V gene are MNHEY and SMNVEV (reference sequence). The CDR3 loop is CASTGGGGNTEAFF. The CDR3 nucleotides read TGTGCCAGCACCGGGGGGGGAGGGAACACTGAAGCTTTCTTT.

With respect to this clone: The germline gene is not matched at one end of the junction; a read error may be the cause. This chain joins TRBV6-5 and TRBJ1-1, with 7 nucleotides matching TRBD1. The CDR3 spans 15 residues. Per the germline V gene, CDR1 is MNHEY and CDR2 is SVGAGI. The CDR3 nucleotides are TGTGCCAGCAGTGACTCCCGACAGGGGAACACTGAAGCTTTCTTT. This translates into CASSDSRQGNTEAFF.

The chain's CDR3 is CASSLPTQGGERGYTF. The DNA for the CDR3 is TGCGCCAGCAGCTTGCCCACACAGGGAGGGGAGCGTGGCTACACCTTC. This chain joins TRBV5-1 and TRBJ1-2; D may be TRBD1 (6 bases). Trimming left V 1 base short and J 7 bases short, with 20 bases between. CDR1 and CDR2 (germline): SGHRS, YFSETQ. The length of the CDR3 is 16 residues.

This chain joins TRBV5-6 and TRBJ2-1; D is possibly TRBD2 (5 bases). There are 18 residues in the CDR3. The germline gives CDR1 SGHDT, CDR2 YYEEEE. The V end was cut by 4 bases, the J end by 4 bases, with 24 bases between. Here the CDR3 DNA reads TGTGCCAGCAGCCGCTTGCGCTCGTTAGAGGGCTTATACAATGAGCAGTTCTTC. This gives the protein CASSRLRSLEGLYNEQFF.